Listed below are T cell receptor beta chains from one sample, sequenced in a study of cytomegalovirus exposure and HLA in healthy donors. Sequenced by immunoSEQ multiplex PCR; TCRdb stores in-frame clones only, minus some. The sample consists of approximately 280,000 clones, 85% to 90% of them appearing once. The sample consisted of PBMCs. These receptors were taken from a woman under 30 in good health and CMV-seronegative. Both conserved end residues are part of each CDR3. A D gene is named only where the DNA matches it firmly. Not every row has a clone size; where given, it reads once, few, many or a size class.

len,j_gene,abundance,d_gene,v_gene,CDR3nt,CDR3aa
14,TRBJ2-3,-,-,TRBV15,TGTGCCACCAGCAGAGATAGGAAGGACTATACGCAGTATTTT,CATSRDRKDYTQYF
16,TRBJ1-3,-,TRBD1,TRBV6-1,TGTGCCAGCAGTGCTTTGGGGACAGGGTCTGGAAACACCATATATTTT,CASSALGTGSGNTIYF
16,TRBJ2-5,-,TRBD1,TRBV13,TGTGCCAGCAGCTTAGTGACAGGGGAAGCCCAAGAGACCCAGTACTTC,CASSLVTGEAQETQYF
16,TRBJ2-2,once,TRBD2,TRBV5-4,TGTGCCAGCAGCTCCACTAGCGGGAGGGCCATCGGGGAGCTGTTTTTT,CASSSTSGRAIGELFF
13,TRBJ1-3,-,-,TRBV25-1,TGTGCCAGCGCAAGTCTACTAGGAAACACCATATATTTT,CASASLLGNTIYF
14,TRBJ1-2,-,-,TRBV28,TGTGCCAGCAGTCCGGAACGGAGTAACTATGGCTACACCTTC,CASSPERSNYGYTF
14,TRBJ2-6,once,-,TRBV4-3,TGCGCCAGCAGCCAACGGGGAGGGGCCAACGTCCTGACTTTC,CASSQRGGANVLTF
16,TRBJ1-2,-,TRBD1,TRBV16,TGTGCCAGCAGCCCCTCCGGGACAGGGGTCTTCTATGGCTACACCTTC,CASSPSGTGVFYGYTF
15,TRBJ2-1,once,TRBD1,TRBV6-5,TGTGCCAGCAGTTACTGGACAGGCCCCTACAATGAGCAGTTCTTC,CASSYWTGPYNEQFF
17,TRBJ1-3,-,TRBD1,TRBV5-1,TGCGCCAGCAGCAAAACGGGACAGCCAGACGTTGGAAACACCATATATTTT,CASSKTGQPDVGNTIYF
15,TRBJ2-1,-,-,TRBV18,TGTGCCAGCTCGCAAAGACTCACCGGCGGCGATGAGCAGTTCTTC,CASSQRLTGGDEQFF
15,TRBJ1-5,-,TRBD1,TRBV5-1,TGCGCCAGCAGCTTGGAGGGACAGGGGACTCAGCCCCAGCATTTT,CASSLEGQGTQPQHF
16,TRBJ1-2,-,TRBD1,TRBV9,TGTGCCAGCAGCGTAGCTAAGACAGGGGGCGACTATGGCTACACCTTC,CASSVAKTGGDYGYTF
15,TRBJ2-3,-,TRBD1,TRBV15,TGTGCCACCAGCACCCCCACAGGGGGAAGGTATACGCAGTATTTT,CATSTPTGGRYTQYF
14,TRBJ1-6,-,TRBD1,TRBV5-1,TGCGCCAGCAGCTTAACAGGGGGGGATTCACCCCTCCACTTT,CASSLTGGDSPLHF
16,TRBJ2-7,-,TRBD2,TRBV28,TGTGCCAGCAGTTTAGGGACTAGCGGGAGATTCTACGAGCAGTACTTC,CASSLGTSGRFYEQYF
14,TRBJ2-7,-,-,TRBV7-2,TGTGCCAGCAGCCCCGGGTCCCACGGTTCCGAGCAGTACTTC,CASSPGSHGSEQYF
15,TRBJ2-2,-,TRBD2,TRBV7-3,TGTGCCAGCAGCCCGGGACTAGCGCTCGCCGGGGAGCTGTTTTTT,CASSPGLALAGELFF
14,TRBJ2-5,-,-,TRBV18,TGTGCCAGCTCACCACCAGGGGAAGGGGAGACCCAGTACTTC,CASSPPGEGETQYF
15,TRBJ2-7,-,TRBD1,TRBV18,TGTGCCAGCTCACCGACCGGGACAGGTGGATACGAGCAGTACTTC,CASSPTGTGGYEQYF
16,TRBJ2-1,-,TRBD1,TRBV28,TGTGCCAGCAGCCTTTCAGGGGGCCGCCCTTACAATGAGCAGTTCTTC,CASSLSGGRPYNEQFF
13,TRBJ2-3,-,-,TRBV4-1,TGCGCCAGCAGCCAAGATCGGGGAGATACGCAGTATTTT,CASSQDRGDTQYF
14,TRBJ1-2,-,-,TRBV15,TGTGCCACCAGCAGAGCCGGGGTGAGCTATGGCTACACCTTC,CATSRAGVSYGYTF
14,TRBJ2-7,-,TRBD1,TRBV28,TGTGCCAGCAGTTTATTGACAGGGGACTACGAGCAGTACTTC,CASSLLTGDYEQYF
12,TRBJ2-7,-,-,TRBV7-8,TGTGCCAGCAGCCCCAGCTCCTACGAGCAGTACTTC,CASSPSSYEQYF
15,TRBJ2-7,-,TRBD2,TRBV28,TGTGCCAGCAGTTCTCTAGCGGGAGGTTTGTACGAGCAGTACTTC,CASSSLAGGLYEQYF
13,TRBJ2-6,-,-,TRBV27,TGTGCCAGCAGCTTTTCTGGGGCCAACGTCCTGACTTTC,CASSFSGANVLTF
14,TRBJ2-5,-,TRBD1,TRBV15,TGTGCCACCAGCAGGGACAGGGTATTGGAGACCCAGTACTTC,CATSRDRVLETQYF
14,TRBJ1-5,-,-,TRBV19,TGTGCCAGTATCCCCAATGTAGCGGGACAGCCCCAGCATTTT,CASIPNVAGQPQHF
16,TRBJ2-5,-,TRBD1,TRBV6-6,TGTGCCAGCAGTTATGATCTCAGCAGGGGGTCGGAGACCCAGTACTTC,CASSYDLSRGSETQYF
15,TRBJ2-7,-,TRBD2,TRBV27,TGTGCCAGCAGCCGGGGGACAACCATGCGGGGGGCGCAGTACTTC,CASSRGTTMRGAQYF
15,TRBJ1-4,-,-,TRBV4-1,TGCGCCAGCAGCCAAGCCGGTCTAAGGGGAGAAAAACTGTTTTTT,CASSQAGLRGEKLFF
17,TRBJ1-1,-,TRBD1,TRBV5-5,TGTGCCAGCAGCTCCTTTGGAGGGGGCGTTTCGAACACTGAAGCTTTCTTT,CASSSFGGGVSNTEAFF